This TCR beta chain is drawn from a study of shared T cell receptors in the human thymus. This clone showed up just once. Clones were sequenced by immunoSEQ multiplex PCR, and TCRdb holds only the in-frame ones, with some missing. The sample lists 450,000 to 650,000 clones, around 78% occurring once. The CDR3 extends over 18 amino acids. The germline gives CDR1 SGHVS, CDR2 FQNEAQ. Trimming shortened V by 5 bases and J by 2 bases, and 25 bases separated the two germline ends. This sample also belongs to another study, concerning human thymus T cells.

The sequence was obtained from a boy under two years old with a congenital heart defect. This chain links TRBV7-8 with TRBJ2-7, with a weak D call TRBD1 (5 bases). Sequencing used thymocytes. DNA of the CDR3: TGTGCCAGCAGCCCTCAGGCGGAGAGATCGGACATGACCTACGAGCAGTACTTC. Protein product: CASSPQAERSDMTYEQYF.